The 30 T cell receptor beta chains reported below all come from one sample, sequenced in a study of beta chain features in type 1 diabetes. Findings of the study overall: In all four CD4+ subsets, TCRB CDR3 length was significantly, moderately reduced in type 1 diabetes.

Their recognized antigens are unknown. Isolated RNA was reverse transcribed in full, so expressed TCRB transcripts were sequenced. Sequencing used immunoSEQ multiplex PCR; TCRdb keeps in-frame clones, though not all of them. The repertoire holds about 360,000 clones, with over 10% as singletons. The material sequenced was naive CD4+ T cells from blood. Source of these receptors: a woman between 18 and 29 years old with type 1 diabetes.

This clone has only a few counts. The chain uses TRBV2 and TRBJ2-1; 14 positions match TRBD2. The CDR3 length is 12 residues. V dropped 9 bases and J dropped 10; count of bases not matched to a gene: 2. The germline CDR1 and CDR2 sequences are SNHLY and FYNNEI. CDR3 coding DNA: TGTGCCAGGCGGACTAGCGGGGGGGAGCAGTTCTTC. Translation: CARRTSGGEQFF.

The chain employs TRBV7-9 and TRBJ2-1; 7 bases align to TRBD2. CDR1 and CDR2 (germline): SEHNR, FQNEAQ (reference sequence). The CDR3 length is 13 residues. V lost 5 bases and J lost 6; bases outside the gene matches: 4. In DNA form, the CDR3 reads TGTGCCAGCAGCGCGGGAGCGGCCAATGAGCAGTTCTTC. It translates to CASSAGAANEQFF.

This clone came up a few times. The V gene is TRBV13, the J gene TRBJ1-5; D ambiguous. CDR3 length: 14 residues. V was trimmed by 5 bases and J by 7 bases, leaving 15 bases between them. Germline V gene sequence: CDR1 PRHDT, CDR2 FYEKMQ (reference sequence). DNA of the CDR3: TGTGCCAGCAGCCCCCGCCCGAGGGTCCAGCCCCAGCATTTT. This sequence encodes CASSPRPRVQPQHF.

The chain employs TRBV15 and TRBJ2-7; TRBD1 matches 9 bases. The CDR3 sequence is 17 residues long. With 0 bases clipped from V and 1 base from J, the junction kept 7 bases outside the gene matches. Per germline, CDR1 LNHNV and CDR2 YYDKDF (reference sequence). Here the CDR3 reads CATSREGTGRGSYEQYF. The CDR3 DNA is TGTGCCACCAGCAGAGAAGGGACAGGGCGAGGGTCCTACGAGCAGTACTTC.

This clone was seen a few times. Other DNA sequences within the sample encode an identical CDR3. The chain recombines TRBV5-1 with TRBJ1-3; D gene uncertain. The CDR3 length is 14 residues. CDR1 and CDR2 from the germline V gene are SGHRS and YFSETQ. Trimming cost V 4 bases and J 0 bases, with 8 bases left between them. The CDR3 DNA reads TGCGCCAGCAGCCCAAGCAACTCTGGAAACACCATATATTTT. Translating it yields CASSPSNSGNTIYF.

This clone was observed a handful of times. In DNA, the CDR3 is TGTGCCAGCAGCCCGGACAGGGGCCCAGATACGCAGTATTTT. Protein sequence: CASSPDRGPDTQYF. The chain has TRBV5-4 and TRBJ2-3; TRBD1 matches 9 bases. The CDR3 is made up of 14 amino acids. Germline V gives CDR1 SGHNT, CDR2 YYREEE (reference sequence). The V segment lost 4 bases and the J segment 4 bases; nucleotides outside the gene matches: 4.

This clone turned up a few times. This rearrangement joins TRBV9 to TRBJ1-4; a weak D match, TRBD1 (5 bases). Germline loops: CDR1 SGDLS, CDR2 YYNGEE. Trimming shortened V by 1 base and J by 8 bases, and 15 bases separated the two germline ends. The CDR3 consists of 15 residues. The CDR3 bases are TGTGCCAGCAGCGTATATAAGGGGCCCGGCGAAAAACTGTTTTTT. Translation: CASSVYKGPGEKLFF.

CDR3 nucleotides: TGTGCCAGCAGCTTTCAGGCGGGAGGCTCCTACGAGCAGTACTTC. Residues: CASSFQAGGSYEQYF. The V gene is TRBV7-2, the J gene TRBJ2-7, with TRBD2 matching over 8 bases. The CDR3 consists of 15 residues. V was clipped by 3 bases and J by 0 bases; unmatched bases: 4. Germline values: CDR1 SGHTA, CDR2 FQGNSA.

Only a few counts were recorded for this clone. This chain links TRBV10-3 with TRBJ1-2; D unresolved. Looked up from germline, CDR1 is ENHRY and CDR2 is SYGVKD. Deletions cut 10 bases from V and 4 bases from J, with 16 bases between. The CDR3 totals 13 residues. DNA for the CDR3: TGTGCCACCAAAGGCACTACTCCCTATGGCTACACCTTC. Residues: CATKGTTPYGYTF.

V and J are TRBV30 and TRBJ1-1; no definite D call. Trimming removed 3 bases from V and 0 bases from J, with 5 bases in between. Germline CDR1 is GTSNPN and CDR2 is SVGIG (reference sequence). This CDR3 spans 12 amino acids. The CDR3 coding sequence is TGTGCCTGGAGGGCAATGAACACTGAAGCTTTCTTT. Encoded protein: CAWRAMNTEAFF.

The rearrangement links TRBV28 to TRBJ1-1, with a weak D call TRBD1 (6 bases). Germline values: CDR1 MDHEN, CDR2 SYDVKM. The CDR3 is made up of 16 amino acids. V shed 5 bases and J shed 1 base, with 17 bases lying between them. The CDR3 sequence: CASSPSGQPKNTEAFF. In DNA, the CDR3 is TGTGCCAGCAGTCCGTCTGGACAGCCGAAGAACACTGAAGCTTTCTTT.

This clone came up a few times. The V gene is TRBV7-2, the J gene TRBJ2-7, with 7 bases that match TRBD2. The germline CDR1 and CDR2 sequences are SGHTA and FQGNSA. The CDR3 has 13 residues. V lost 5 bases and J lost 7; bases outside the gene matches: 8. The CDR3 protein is CASSPTAGYEQYF. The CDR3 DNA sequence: TGTGCCAGCAGCCCTACAGCGGGGTATGAGCAGTACTTC.

The CDR3 is CASRLAGDEQYF. In DNA, the CDR3 is TGTGCCAGCAGACTAGCGGGGGACGAGCAGTACTTC. The chain recombines TRBV25-1 with TRBJ2-7, with 11 bases that match TRBD2. The CDR3 covers 12 residues. Germline V gene lookup returns CDR1 MGHDK and CDR2 SYGVNS. The J segment lost 5 bases and the V segment lost 6 bases, leaving 0 bases of the junction unmatched.

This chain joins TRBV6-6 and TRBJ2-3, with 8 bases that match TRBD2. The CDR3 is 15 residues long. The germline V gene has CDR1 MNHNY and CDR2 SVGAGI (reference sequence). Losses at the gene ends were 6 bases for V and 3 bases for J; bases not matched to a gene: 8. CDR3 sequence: CASRRSGGLTDTQYF. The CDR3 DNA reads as TGTGCCAGCAGACGCAGCGGGGGCCTTACAGATACGCAGTATTTT.

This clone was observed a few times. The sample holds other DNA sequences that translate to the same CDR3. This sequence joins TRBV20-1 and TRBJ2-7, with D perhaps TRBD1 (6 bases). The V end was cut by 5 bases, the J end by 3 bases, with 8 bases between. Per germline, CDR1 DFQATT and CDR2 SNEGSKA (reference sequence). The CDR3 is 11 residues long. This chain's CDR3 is CSAPTGYEQYF. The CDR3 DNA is TGCAGTGCTCCGACAGGCTACGAGCAGTACTTC.

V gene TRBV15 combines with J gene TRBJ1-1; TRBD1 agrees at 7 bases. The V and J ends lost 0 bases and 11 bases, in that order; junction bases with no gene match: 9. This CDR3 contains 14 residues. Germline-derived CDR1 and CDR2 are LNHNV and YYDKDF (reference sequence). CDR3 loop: CATSRDLDRVRAFF. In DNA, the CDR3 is TGTGCCACCAGCAGAGACCTTGACAGGGTGAGGGCTTTCTTT.

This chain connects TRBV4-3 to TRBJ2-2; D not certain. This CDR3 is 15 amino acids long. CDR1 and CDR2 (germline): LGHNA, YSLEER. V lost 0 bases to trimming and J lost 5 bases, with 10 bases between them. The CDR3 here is CASSQEVASTGELFF. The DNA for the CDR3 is TGCGCCAGCAGCCAAGAGGTGGCTAGTACCGGGGAGCTGTTTTTT.

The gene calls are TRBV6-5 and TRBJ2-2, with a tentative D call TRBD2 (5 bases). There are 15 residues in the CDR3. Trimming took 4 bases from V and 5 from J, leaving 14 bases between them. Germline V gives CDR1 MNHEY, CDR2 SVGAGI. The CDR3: CASSWAGYGTGELFF. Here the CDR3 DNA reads TGTGCCAGCAGTTGGGCGGGCTACGGAACCGGGGAGCTGTTTTTT.

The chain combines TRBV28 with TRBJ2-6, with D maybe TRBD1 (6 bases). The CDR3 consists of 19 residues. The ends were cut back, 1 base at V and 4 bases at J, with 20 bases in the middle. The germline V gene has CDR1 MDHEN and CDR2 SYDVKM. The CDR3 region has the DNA TGTGCCAGCAGTTTATTTACGGGGCTAACAGGGCGGGGGGCCAACGTCCTGACTTTC. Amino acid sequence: CASSLFTGLTGRGANVLTF.

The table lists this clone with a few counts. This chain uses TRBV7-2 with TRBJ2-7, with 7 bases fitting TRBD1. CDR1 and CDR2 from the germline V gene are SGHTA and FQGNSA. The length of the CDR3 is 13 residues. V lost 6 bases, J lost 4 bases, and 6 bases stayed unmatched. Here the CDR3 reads CASRDRTGYEQYF. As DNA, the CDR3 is TGTGCCAGCAGGGACCGGACAGGATACGAGCAGTACTTC.

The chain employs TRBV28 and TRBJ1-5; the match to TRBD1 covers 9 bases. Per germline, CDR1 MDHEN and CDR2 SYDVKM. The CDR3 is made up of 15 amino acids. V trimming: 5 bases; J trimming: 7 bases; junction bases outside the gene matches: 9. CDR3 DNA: TGTGCCAGCAGTCCGACGACAGGGGGTAGGCAGCCCCAGCATTTT. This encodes CASSPTTGGRQPQHF.

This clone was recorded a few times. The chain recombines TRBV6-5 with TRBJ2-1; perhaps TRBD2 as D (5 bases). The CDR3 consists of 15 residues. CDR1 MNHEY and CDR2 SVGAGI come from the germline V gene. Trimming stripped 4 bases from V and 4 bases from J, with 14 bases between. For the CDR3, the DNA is TGTGCCAGCAGTTCTAGCCTGCTCAATTACAATGAGCAGTTCTTC. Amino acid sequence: CASSSSLLNYNEQFF.

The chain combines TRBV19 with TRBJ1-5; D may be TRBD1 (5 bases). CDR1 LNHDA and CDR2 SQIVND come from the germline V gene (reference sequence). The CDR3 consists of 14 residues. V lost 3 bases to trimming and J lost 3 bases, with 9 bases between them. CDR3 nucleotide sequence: TGTGCCAGTAGTATTCGGGGGTACAATCAGCCCCAGCATTTT. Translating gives CASSIRGYNQPQHF. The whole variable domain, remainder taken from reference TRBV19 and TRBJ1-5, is DGGITQSPKYLFRKEGQNVTLSCEQNLNHDAMYWYRQDPGQGLRLIYYSQIVNDFQKGDIAEGYSVSREKKESFPLTVTSAQKNPTAFYLCASSIRGYNQPQHFGDGTRLSIL.

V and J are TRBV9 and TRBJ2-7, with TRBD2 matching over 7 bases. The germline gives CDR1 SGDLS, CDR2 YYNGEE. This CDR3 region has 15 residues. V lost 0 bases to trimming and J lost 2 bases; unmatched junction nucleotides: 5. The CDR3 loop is CASSVEAGATYEQYF. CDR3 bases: TGTGCCAGCAGCGTAGAGGCGGGAGCCACCTACGAGCAGTACTTC. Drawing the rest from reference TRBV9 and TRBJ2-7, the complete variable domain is DSGVTQTPKHLITATGQRVTLRCSPRSGDLSVYWYQQSLDQGLQFLIQYYNGEERAKGNILERFSAQQFPDLHSELNLSSLELGDSALYFCASSVEAGATYEQYFGPGTRLTVT.

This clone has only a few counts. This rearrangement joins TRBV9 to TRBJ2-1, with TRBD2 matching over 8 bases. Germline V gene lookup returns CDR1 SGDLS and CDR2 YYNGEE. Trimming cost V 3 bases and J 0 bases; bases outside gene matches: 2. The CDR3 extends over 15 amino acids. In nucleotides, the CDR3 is TGTGCCAGCAGCGCAACTAGCGGCTCCTACAATGAGCAGTTCTTC. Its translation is CASSATSGSYNEQFF.

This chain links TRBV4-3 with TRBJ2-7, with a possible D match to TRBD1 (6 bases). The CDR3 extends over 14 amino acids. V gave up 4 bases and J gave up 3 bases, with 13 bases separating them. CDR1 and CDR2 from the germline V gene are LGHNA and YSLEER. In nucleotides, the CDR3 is TGCGCCAGCAGCCCCGGGACAAGCTACTACGAGCAGTACTTC. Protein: CASSPGTSYYEQYF.

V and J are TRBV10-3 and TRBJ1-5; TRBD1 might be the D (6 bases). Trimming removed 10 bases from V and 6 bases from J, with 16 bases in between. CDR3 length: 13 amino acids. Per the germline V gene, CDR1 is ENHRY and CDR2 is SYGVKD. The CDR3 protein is CATMTEQGQPQHF. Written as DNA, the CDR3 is TGTGCCACGATGACGGAACAGGGTCAGCCCCAGCATTTT.

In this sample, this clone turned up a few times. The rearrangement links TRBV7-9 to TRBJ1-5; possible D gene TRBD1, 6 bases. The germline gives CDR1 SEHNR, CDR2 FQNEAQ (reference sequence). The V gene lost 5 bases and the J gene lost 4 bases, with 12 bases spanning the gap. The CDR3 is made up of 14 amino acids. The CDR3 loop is CASSIGQPNQPQHF. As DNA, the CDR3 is TGTGCCAGCAGCATTGGACAGCCTAATCAGCCCCAGCATTTT.

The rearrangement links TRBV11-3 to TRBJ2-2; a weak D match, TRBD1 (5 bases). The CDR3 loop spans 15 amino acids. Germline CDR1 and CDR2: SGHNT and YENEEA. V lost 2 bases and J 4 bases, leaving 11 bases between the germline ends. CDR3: CASSLRQSGTGELFF. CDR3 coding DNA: TGTGCCAGCAGCTTACGACAGTCCGGCACCGGGGAGCTGTTTTTT.

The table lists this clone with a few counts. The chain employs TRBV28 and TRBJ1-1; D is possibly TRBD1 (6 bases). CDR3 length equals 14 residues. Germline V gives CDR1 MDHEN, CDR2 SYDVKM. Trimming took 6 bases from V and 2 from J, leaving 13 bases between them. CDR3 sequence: CASSYRVRNTEAFF. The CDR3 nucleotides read TGTGCCAGCAGCTACAGGGTCCGAAACACTGAAGCTTTCTTT.